The 17 T cell receptor beta chains below come from one sample, sequenced in a study of blood T cell repertoires in COVID-19. Clones were read by immunoSEQ multiplex PCR, and TCRdb kept only the in-frame ones, dropping some. The data contain more than 200,000 clones, about nine tenths of them singletons. The sequencing sample was made of peripheral blood. Source of these receptors: a woman aged 55 to 70 with acute or convalescent COVID-19.

This chain joins TRBV7-2 and TRBJ2-5, with 15 bases fitting TRBD2. Losses at the gene ends were 5 bases for V and 4 bases for J; bases not matched to a gene: 5. CDR1 and CDR2 (germline): SGHTA, FQGNSA. The CDR3 has 16 amino acids. CDR3 sequence (DNA): TGTGCCAGCAGCCAGGGACTAGCGGGGGGACGAGAGACCCAGTACTTC. This translates into CASSQGLAGGRETQYF.

V is TRBV7-9 and J is TRBJ1-3; D possibly corresponds to TRBD1 (5 bases). This CDR3 is built from 16 residues. Germline V gene sequence: CDR1 SEHNR, CDR2 FQNEAQ (reference sequence). V shed 2 bases and J shed 7 bases, with 18 bases lying between them. CDR3 residues: CASSLSSFGALNTIYF. CDR3 nucleotide sequence: TGTGCCAGCAGCTTAAGTTCTTTTGGGGCCCTCAACACCATATATTTT.

The CDR3 coding sequence is TGTGCCAGCAGTGACAGGGTATCTGGCTACACCTTC. Its translation is CASSDRVSGYTF. J is TRBJ1-2 and V is TRBV2; tentative D call: TRBD1 (5 bases). Trimming removed 3 bases from V and 7 bases from J, with 9 bases in between. From germline, CDR1 is SNHLY and CDR2 FYNNEI. CDR3 size: 12 residues.

The V and J genes are TRBV28 and TRBJ1-4; D is unclear. Trimming removed 2 bases from V and 8 bases from J, with 12 bases in between. The CDR3 is 14 amino acids. The germline V gene has CDR1 MDHEN and CDR2 SYDVKM. CDR3 amino acids: CASSLTEGGEKLFF. The CDR3 region has the DNA TGTGCCAGCAGTTTAACTGAGGGTGGCGAAAAACTGTTTTTT.

The chain uses TRBV5-6 and TRBJ1-2; 7 bases agree with TRBD1. The ends lost 3 bases at V and 6 bases at J; junction bases unmatched: 8. This CDR3 has 14 residues. Per germline, CDR1 SGHDT and CDR2 YYEEEE. The CDR3 DNA reads as TGTGCCAGCAGCTCTTTAGGGGGCAACGATGGCTACACCTTC. Encoded protein: CASSSLGGNDGYTF. Together with reference TRBV5-6 and TRBJ1-2, the CDR3 gives the full variable domain: DAGVTQSPTHLIKTRGQQVTLRCSPKSGHDTVSWYQQALGQGPQFIFQYYEEEERQRGNFPDRFSGHQFPNYSSELNVNALLLGDSALYLCASSSLGGNDGYTFGSGTRLTVV.

The chain employs TRBV6-5 and TRBJ1-4; TRBD1 matches 9 bases. V shed 6 bases, J shed 5 bases, and the junction held 4 bases outside the gene matches. Germline CDR1 is MNHEY and CDR2 is SVGAGI. The CDR3 spans 14 residues. The DNA for the CDR3 is TGTGCCAGCAGACGGACAGGGGACAATGAAAAACTGTTTTTT. It translates to CASRRTGDNEKLFF.

This rearrangement joins TRBV30 to TRBJ1-2; D is uncertain. Germline CDR1 reads GTSNPN; CDR2 reads SVGIG (reference sequence). Trimming took off 1 base at V and 3 bases at J, with 9 bases between the two ends. The CDR3 runs 13 residues. DNA of the CDR3: TGTGCCTGGAGTGGGAGGGTGGACTATGGCTACACCTTC. Translating gives CAWSGRVDYGYTF.

The chain has TRBV30 and TRBJ1-2; possible D gene TRBD1, 5 bases. This CDR3 comprises 11 residues. From germline, CDR1 is GTSNPN and CDR2 SVGIG (reference sequence). The CDR3 DNA reads as TGTGCGGGGCAGGCCCTCTATGGCTACACCTTC. It encodes CAGQALYGYTF.

Turning to this clone: Other nucleotide sequences in the sample specify the same CDR3. V is TRBV10-3 and J is TRBJ1-4, with D hard to call. Germline assignment: CDR1 ENHRY and CDR2 SYGVKD. The ends were cut back, 2 bases at V and 7 bases at J, with 5 bases in the middle. This CDR3 spans 12 amino acids. The CDR3 nucleotides are TGTGCCATCAGTGAGAGAGGTGAAAAACTGTTTTTT. Amino acids: CAISERGEKLFF.

This clone was counted ten times or more. The identical CDR3 is also encoded by other nucleotide sequences in the sample. For the CDR3, the DNA is TGTGCCAGCAGTTACGGGCAGGGGGTTCAGCCCCAGCATTTT. Its protein product is CASSYGQGVQPQHF. This rearrangement joins TRBV6-2 or TRBV6-3 to TRBJ1-5, with TRBD1 matching over 7 bases. Losses at the gene ends were 2 bases for V and 6 bases for J; bases not matched to a gene: 4. In germline, CDR1 is MNHEY, CDR2 SVGEGT. This CDR3 spans 14 amino acids.

The V call is TRBV15, the J call TRBJ1-1, with D perhaps TRBD1 (5 bases). V lost 6 bases and J 1 base, leaving 9 bases between the germline ends. The CDR3 is 13 amino acids. Germline V lookup: CDR1 LNHNV, CDR2 YYDKDF (reference sequence). DNA for the CDR3: TGTGCCACCAGACTTCAGGGGAACACTGAAGCTTTCTTT. Protein product: CATRLQGNTEAFF.

This sequence joins TRBV2 and TRBJ2-1; D is unresolved. The length of the CDR3 is 12 residues. Germline CDR1 and CDR2: SNHLY and FYNNEI. The germline V and J ends were trimmed by 8 bases and 7 bases, with 12 bases remaining between them. In DNA form, the CDR3 reads TGTGCCAGCCATCACAGCTCTAATGAGCAGTTCTTC. This gives the protein CASHHSSNEQFF.

The CDR3 reads CASTQTGFRETQYF. The CDR3 nucleotides are TGTGCCAGCACCCAGACAGGGTTTAGGGAGACCCAGTACTTC. This chain connects TRBV2 to TRBJ2-5, with 7 nucleotides matching TRBD1. Trimming cost V 7 bases and J 5 bases; bases outside gene matches: 10. This CDR3 region has 14 residues. Per the germline V gene, CDR1 is SNHLY and CDR2 is FYNNEI.

This rearrangement joins TRBV27 to TRBJ2-1, with 7 positions matching TRBD2. Per germline, CDR1 MNHEY and CDR2 SMNVEV (reference sequence). The length of the CDR3 is 15 residues. With V trimmed by 2 bases and J by 4 bases, 5 bases remained unmatched. Here the CDR3 DNA reads TGTGCCAGCAGTTTAAGAACTAGCGCGTACAATGAGCAGTTCTTC. Its translation: CASSLRTSAYNEQFF.

The chain couples TRBV9 to TRBJ2-1; D gene uncertain. This CDR3 has 12 residues. V gave up 3 bases and J gave up 4 bases, with 5 bases separating them. CDR1 and CDR2 (germline): SGDLS, YYNGEE. The CDR3, as DNA: TGTGCCAGCAGCGAACAGTACAATGAGCAGTTCTTC. Protein product: CASSEQYNEQFF.

This clone was found once. The V call is TRBV5-1, the J call TRBJ1-1; perhaps TRBD1 as D (6 bases). CDR1 and CDR2 (germline): SGHRS, YFSETQ. V was shortened by 4 bases and J by 1 base, with 14 bases between the two germline ends. The CDR3 has 15 amino acids. CDR3 in amino acids: CASSHPSTGNTEAFF. The DNA of the CDR3 is TGCGCCAGCAGCCATCCATCGACAGGGAACACTGAAGCTTTCTTT.

This chain connects TRBV6-5 to TRBJ1-5; TRBD1 matches at 9 bases. With V trimmed by 0 bases and J by 7 bases, 4 bases remained unmatched. This CDR3 region has 15 residues. Germline CDR1 and CDR2: MNHEY and SVGAGI. CDR3 residues: CASSYSQGARQPQHF. CDR3 nucleotides: TGTGCCAGCAGTTACTCACAGGGGGCTCGACAGCCCCAGCATTTT.